This T cell receptor (beta chain) was sequenced in a study of blood T cell repertoires in COVID-19. V was cut by 0 bases and J by 0 bases, with 9 bases left in between. The germline gives CDR1 SEHNR, CDR2 FQNEAQ (reference sequence). This CDR3 is 16 amino acids long. Libraries were prepared by immunoSEQ multiplex PCR; TCRdb keeps only in-frame clonotypes and omits some of them. Of under 130,000 clones listed, around 86% were seen once; the top ten hold less than 45%. Sequencing was done on a sample of peripheral blood. This rearrangement joins TRBV7-9 to TRBJ1-3, with a possible D match to TRBD1 (5 bases). The clonotype originates from a man older than 75 with acute or convalescent COVID-19. The CDR3 bases are TGTGCCAGCAGCTTAGCGCACGGGGGCTCTGGAAACACCATATATTTT. Translating gives CASSLAHGGSGNTIYF.